This T cell receptor (beta chain) was identified during a study of T cell changes during pregnancy in multiple sclerosis. Sequencing used immunoSEQ multiplex PCR; TCRdb keeps in-frame clones, though not all of them. The table lists approximately 74,000 clones, about 88% of them singletons. Germline V gene sequence: CDR1 GTSNPN, CDR2 SVGIG (reference sequence). Deletions cut 4 bases from V and 12 bases from J, with 15 bases between. This CDR3 is 12 amino acids long. The sequenced sample was peripheral blood, obtained before pregnancy. The TCR comes from a female donor with multiple sclerosis, enrolled in a pregnancy study. This rearrangement joins TRBV30 to TRBJ1-4; tentative D call: TRBD1 (5 bases). CDR3 in DNA: TGTGCCTGGACCGGGAACGGAGGGGAACTGTTTTTT. This codes for CAWTGNGGELFF.